This TCR beta chain derives from a study of cytomegalovirus exposure and HLA in healthy donors. PCR used 60 Vbeta primers and 13 Jbeta primers. Here immunoSEQ multiplex PCR was the method, and the copy in TCRdb shows in-frame clones only, minus some. In the table there are over 95,000 clones, 77% of which are singletons. Study observations and caveats: Common viral pathogens seemed to be connected with several of the most significant clusters, according to a later analysis.

A few counts support this clone. Antigen specificity is unknown. The sequence came from a man aged 35 to 55 in good health and CMV-seropositive. The source material was PBMCs.

CDR3 sequence: CASSPRGWDGYTF. DNA for the CDR3: TGTGCCAGCAGCCCCAGGGGTTGGGATGGCTACACCTTC. This sequence joins TRBV7-2 and TRBJ1-2; D is perhaps TRBD1 (6 bases). V lost 5 bases and J 6 bases, leaving 13 bases between the germline ends. Germline CDR1 SGHTA, CDR2 FQGNSA. The CDR3 runs 13 residues. The variable domain in full, with the rest retrieved from reference TRBV7-2 and TRBJ1-2, is GAGVSQSPSNKVTEKGKDVELRCDPISGHTALYWYRQSLGQGLEFLIYFQGNSAPDKSGLPSDRFSAERTGGSVSTLTIQRTQQEDSAVYLCASSPRGWDGYTFGSGTRLTVV.